The clone carrying this T cell receptor beta chain was seen only a few times. Its antigen remains unidentified. The sample is drawn from a study of CD8+ T cells in alopecia areata. Background on the study: Tofacitinib was taken orally by treated patients, and the dose was 5 to 10 mg twice daily. Whole-study results and caveats: Sequences from scalp samples also cover resident alphabeta T cells of normal skin. Across lesional scalp, and particularly alopecia totalis/universalis, clonality surpassed that of normal scalp.

Germline CDR1 reads SGHRS; CDR2 reads YFSETQ. CDR3 size: 14 residues. Deletions cut 0 bases from V and 4 bases from J, with 8 bases between. Lesional scalp tissue (obtained by punch biopsy) and peripheral blood were collected from alopecia areata patients. Sequencing used cDNA as its template, made by extracting RNA and reverse transcribing it. Assay: immunoSEQ multiplex PCR; the TCRdb copy retains only in-frame clones and omits some. The repertoire consists of more than 90,000 clones, with 30% to 40% occurring once and the leading ten covering approximately 3%. The chain combines TRBV5-1 with TRBJ2-1; D ambiguous. The sequenced sample consisted of CD4+ T cells sorted from blood. This clonotype was obtained from a human donor with alopecia areata. The CDR3 here is CASSLEQTYNEQFF. In DNA, the CDR3 is TGCGCCAGCAGCTTGGAGCAGACGTACAATGAGCAGTTCTTC. The full variable domain, with the rest looked up from reference TRBV5-1 and TRBJ2-1, is KAGVTQTPRYLIKTRGQQVTLSCSPISGHRSVSWYQQTPGQGLQFLFEYFSETQRNKGNFPGRFSGRQFSNSRSEMNVSTLELGDSALYLCASSLEQTYNEQFFGPGTRLTVL.